This T cell receptor beta chain was observed in a study of blood T cell repertoires in COVID-19. Background on the study: Samples representing acute and convalescent COVID-19 were sourced from the United States, Italy and Spain. The cDNA or gDNA used as material had been derived from T cells, B-cell-depleted T cells, or PBMCs.

Worth noting for this clone: The same CDR3 can be traced to other DNA sequences in this sample.

V shed 0 bases, J shed 2 bases, and the junction held 2 bases outside the gene matches. The CDR3 loop spans 14 amino acids. Germline loops: CDR1 SGHRS, CDR2 YFSETQ. TCRdb keeps only in-frame clones here, not all; method: immunoSEQ multiplex PCR. The table includes approximately 220,000 clones, 80% detected once. The sequence was collected from a woman aged 40-49 years with acute COVID-19. V and J are TRBV5-1 and TRBJ2-7; 7 bases match TRBD1. The specimen was PBMCs or T cells enriched from blood (not recorded which). CDR3 bases: TGCGCCAGCAGCTTGGGGCAGGGGGCCTACGAGCAGTACTTC. Amino acids: CASSLGQGAYEQYF.